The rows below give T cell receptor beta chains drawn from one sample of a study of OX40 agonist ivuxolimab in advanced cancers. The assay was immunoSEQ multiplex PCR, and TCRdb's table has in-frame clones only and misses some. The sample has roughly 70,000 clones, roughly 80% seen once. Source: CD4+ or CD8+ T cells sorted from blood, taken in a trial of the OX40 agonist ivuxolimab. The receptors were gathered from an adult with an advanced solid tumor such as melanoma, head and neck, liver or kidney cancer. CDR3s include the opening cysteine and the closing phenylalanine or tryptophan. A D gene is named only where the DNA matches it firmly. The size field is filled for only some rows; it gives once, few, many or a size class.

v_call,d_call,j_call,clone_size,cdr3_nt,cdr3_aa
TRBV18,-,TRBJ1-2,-,TGTGCCAGCTCACCAAGAGGAGAGACGGCTTATGGCTACACCTTC,CASSPRGETAYGYTF
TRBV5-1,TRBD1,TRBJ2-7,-,TGCGCCAGCAGCCAAGACAGGGTTCAGGGCGAGCAGTACTTC,CASSQDRVQGEQYF
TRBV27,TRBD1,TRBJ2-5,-,TGTGCCAGCAACAGACAGGGAGCCTCCGGGGAGACCCAGTACTTC,CASNRQGASGETQYF
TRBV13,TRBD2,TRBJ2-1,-,TGTGCCAGCAGCTCGACTAGCGGGGGGGCGTCGGACAATGAGCAGTTCTTC,CASSSTSGGASDNEQFF
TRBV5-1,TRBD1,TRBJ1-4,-,TGCGCCAGCAGCAGGGACAGCCCTAATGAAAAACTGTTTTTT,CASSRDSPNEKLFF
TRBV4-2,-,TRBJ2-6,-,TGTGCCAGCAGCCAAGTTAGCTACGAGACAGGCTCTGGGGCCAACGTCCTGACTTTC,CASSQVSYETGSGANVLTF
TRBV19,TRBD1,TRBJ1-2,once,TGTGCCAGTAGTATTTCAGGGGGATCGTATGGCTACACCTTC,CASSISGGSYGYTF
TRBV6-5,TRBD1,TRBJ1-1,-,TGTGCCAGCAGCCGCGCCGGGACAGACACTGAAGCTTTCTTT,CASSRAGTDTEAFF
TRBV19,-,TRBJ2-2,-,TGTGCCAGTAGTATAAACTTTCCGGCTTTAACTGCCGGGGAGCTGTTTTTT,CASSINFPALTAGELFF
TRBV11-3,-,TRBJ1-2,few,TGTGCCAGCAGCCCCGAAGACTCCACTACTAACTATGGCTACACCTTC,CASSPEDSTTNYGYTF
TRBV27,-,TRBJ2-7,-,TGTGCCAGCAGTTTAAACCGGGACACCTACGAGCAGTACTTC,CASSLNRDTYEQYF
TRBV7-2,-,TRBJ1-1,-,TGTGCCAGCAGCCCGCTGGTGAACACTGAAGCTTTCTTT,CASSPLVNTEAFF
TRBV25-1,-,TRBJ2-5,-,TGTGCCAGCAGTTGGGAGGGCAGGGGGACGGAGACCCAGTACTTC,CASSWEGRGTETQYF
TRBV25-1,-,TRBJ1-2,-,TGTGCCAGCAGTGGGTTGACAGAAAACTATGGCTACACCTTC,CASSGLTENYGYTF
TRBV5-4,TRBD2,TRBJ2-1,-,TGTGCCAGCAGCTCGCCTCTAGCGGGACCCAACAATGAGCAGTTCTTC,CASSSPLAGPNNEQFF
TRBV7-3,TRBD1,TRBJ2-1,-,TGTGCCAGCAGCTTGGGACAGTCCAACAATGAGCAGTTCTTC,CASSLGQSNNEQFF
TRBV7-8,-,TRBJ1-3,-,TGTGCCAGCAGCTTAGGTTCTGTAGGGACTGGAAACACCATATATTTT,CASSLGSVGTGNTIYF
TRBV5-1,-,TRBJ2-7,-,TGCGCCAGCAGCCTAAGTGTGGAGGCGTACGGAATCTACGAGCAGTACTTC,CASSLSVEAYGIYEQYF
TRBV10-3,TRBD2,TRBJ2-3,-,TGTGCCATCAGTGAGTCGGGACTAGCGGCGTCGGGAGATACGCAGTATTTT,CAISESGLAASGDTQYF
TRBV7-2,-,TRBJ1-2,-,TGTGCCAGCAGCTTACAACCAAACTATGGCTACACCTTC,CASSLQPNYGYTF
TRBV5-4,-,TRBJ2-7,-,TGTGCCAGCAGCTTGGGTGTCTCAAACTACTACGAGCAGTACTTC,CASSLGVSNYYEQYF
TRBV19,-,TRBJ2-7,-,TGTGCCAGTAGTAATGGCGGTCCTAGCGTATCCTACGAGCAGTACTTC,CASSNGGPSVSYEQYF
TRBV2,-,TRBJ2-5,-,TGTGCCAGCAATGCCTGGGAGACCCAGTACTTC,CASNAWETQYF
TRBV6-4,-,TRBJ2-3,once,TGTGCCAGCAGTGACAGGGGCGGGACAGATACGCAGTATTTT,CASSDRGGTDTQYF
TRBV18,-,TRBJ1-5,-,TGTGCCAGCTCACCACCGAGTAATCAGCCCCAGCATTTT,CASSPPSNQPQHF
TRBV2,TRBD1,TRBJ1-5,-,TGTGCCAGCAGTCGACAGGGTGGGGATCAGCCCCAGCATTTT,CASSRQGGDQPQHF